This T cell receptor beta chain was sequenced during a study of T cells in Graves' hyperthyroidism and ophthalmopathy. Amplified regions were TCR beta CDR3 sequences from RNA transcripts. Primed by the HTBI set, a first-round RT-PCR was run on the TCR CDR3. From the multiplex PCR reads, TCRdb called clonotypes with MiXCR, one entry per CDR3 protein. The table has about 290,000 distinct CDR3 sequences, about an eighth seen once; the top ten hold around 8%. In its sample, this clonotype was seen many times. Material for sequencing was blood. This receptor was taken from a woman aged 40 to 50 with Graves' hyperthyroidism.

CDR3 bases: TGTGCCAGCAGCGCCAGGTGGACCTACGAGCAGTACTTC. Encoded protein: CASSARWTYEQYF. V usage is TRBV7-8 and J usage is TRBJ2-7; D gene uncertain. The ends were cut back, 5 bases at V and 2 bases at J, with 10 bases in the middle. CDR3 length: 13 residues. Germline V lookup: CDR1 SGHVS, CDR2 FQNEAQ.